The 24 T cell receptor beta chains listed next were all sequenced from one sample in a study of PD-L1 blockade in urothelial cancer (dated by TCRdb to 2017 to 2019). Libraries were prepared through the immunoSEQ multiplex PCR assay. The clones in this table, taken by TCRdb from immuneACCESS, are in-frame only. Not every clone is retained; where verified, under half of the shortfall comes from an unresolved V gene, and the cause of the rest is unknown. Here the sample has 45,000 to 55,000 clones; around 88% occur a single time. The ten top clones hold 10% of the sample. The label giving this sample's time point can be read as: peripheral blood 6 weeks after treatment start. Sequenced material: PBMCs, taken around atezolizumab (anti-PD-L1) treatment. All receptors derive from a man aged 55 to 70 with urothelial cancer.

This rearrangement joins TRBV2 to TRBJ2-7; TRBD1 agrees at 8 bases. With V trimmed by 6 bases and J by 0 bases, 4 bases remained unmatched. Germline CDR1 reads SNHLY; CDR2 reads FYNNEI. The CDR3 has 14 residues. The DNA of the CDR3 is TGTGCCAGCAGCGGACAGGGTGGCTCCTACGAGCAGTACTTC. It translates to CASSGQGGSYEQYF.

The chain recombines TRBV4-1 with TRBJ2-3, with D perhaps TRBD1 (6 bases). V was shortened by 0 bases and J by 4 bases, with 8 bases between the two germline ends. The CDR3 totals 14 residues. The germline V gene encodes CDR1 MGHRA and CDR2 YSYEKL. The CDR3 sequence is CASSQEGAPDTQYF. CDR3 DNA sequence: TGCGCCAGCAGCCAAGAGGGGGCGCCAGATACGCAGTATTTT.

This clone was observed a single time. V usage is TRBV5-1 and J usage is TRBJ2-7; 10 nucleotides line up with TRBD1. Germline trimming cut 3 bases from V and 9 bases from J; bases unmatched to any gene: 12. Germline CDR1 is SGHRS and CDR2 is YFSETQ. This CDR3 is built from 15 residues. CDR3 region: CASSSTGTGDGVQYF. The CDR3 nucleotides read TGCGCCAGCAGCTCTACCGGGACAGGGGATGGAGTGCAGTACTTC.

The chain uses TRBV30 and TRBJ1-5; weak D call: TRBD1 (5 bases). The ends were cut back, 1 base at V and 6 bases at J, with 16 bases in the middle. This CDR3 is built from 15 residues. Germline loops: CDR1 GTSNPN, CDR2 SVGIG (reference sequence). CDR3 residues: CAWSEGQLQFQPQHF. CDR3 DNA: TGTGCCTGGAGTGAGGGGCAGCTGCAATTTCAGCCCCAGCATTTT.

The CDR3: CASSAYPGQGPYEQYF. The CDR3 bases are TGTGCCAGCAGCGCATACCCGGGACAGGGACCCTACGAGCAGTACTTC. V usage is TRBV5-4 and J usage is TRBJ2-7; 9 nucleotides agree with TRBD1. V trimming: 4 bases; J trimming: 2 bases; junction bases outside the gene matches: 10. The CDR3 extends over 16 amino acids. Germline CDR1 SGHNT, CDR2 YYREEE (reference sequence).

The chain uses TRBV19 and TRBJ1-6; a weak D match, TRBD1 (6 bases). The CDR3 consists of 15 residues. CDR1 and CDR2 from the germline V gene are LNHDA and SQIVND (reference sequence). V was clipped by 8 bases and J by 7 bases, with 18 bases between them. Here the CDR3 reads CASAVQTGQNSPLHF. The CDR3 DNA reads as TGTGCCAGTGCTGTCCAGACAGGCCAGAATTCACCCCTCCACTTT.

J is TRBJ2-7 and V is TRBV11-2; 9 bases fit TRBD1. CDR1 and CDR2 from the germline V gene are SGHAT and FQNNGV. V shed 1 base, J shed 3 bases, and the junction held 7 bases outside the gene matches. This CDR3 has 16 residues. The CDR3 nucleotides are TGTGCCAGCAGCTTAGGGGGAGGGGGACAGGGCTACGAGCAGTACTTC. Its protein is CASSLGGGGQGYEQYF.

The chain carries TRBV5-6 and TRBJ1-2; D is uncertain. Trimming removed 4 bases at V and 3 bases at J, with 16 bases between. CDR1 is SGHDT, CDR2 YYEEEE, per germline. This CDR3 spans 15 amino acids. The CDR3 nucleotides read TGTGCCAGCAGCCAAGCCCATATTACTTACTATGGCTACACCTTC. It translates to CASSQAHITYYGYTF.

V usage is TRBV19 and J usage is TRBJ2-3; TRBD2 aligns across 9 bases. Germline CDR1 and CDR2: LNHDA and SQIVND (reference sequence). After removal of 7 bases from V and 7 bases from J, the junction contained 9 bases not matched to a gene. The CDR3 loop spans 14 amino acids. CDR3 bases: TGTGCCAGTATTCATAGCGGGGGCGGACATACGCAGTATTTT. Translated, it gives CASIHSGGGHTQYF.

In its sample, this clone was seen a few times. The chain employs TRBV28 and TRBJ2-6; D gene unclear. Germline CDR1 is MDHEN and CDR2 is SYDVKM. Trimming removed 2 bases from V and 0 bases from J, with 14 bases in between. The CDR3 sequence is 18 residues long. The CDR3 region is CASSLTGGLLSGANVLTF. The CDR3 coding sequence is TGTGCCAGCAGTTTAACTGGCGGCCTTCTCTCTGGGGCCAACGTCCTGACTTTC.

CDR3 amino acids: CASKASGGLYGYTF. CDR3 DNA: TGTGCCAGCAAGGCCTCGGGGGGACTCTATGGCTACACCTTC. The chain has TRBV6-5 and TRBJ1-2; TRBD1 is a possible D gene (5 bases). The CDR3 length is 14 residues. Germline loops: CDR1 MNHEY, CDR2 SVGAGI. V was cut by 7 bases and J by 4 bases, with 16 bases left in between.

The table lists this clone with a few counts. V and J are TRBV9 and TRBJ1-5, with 8 bases identical to TRBD1. This CDR3 is built from 15 residues. The J segment lost 6 bases and the V segment lost 0 bases, leaving 5 bases of the junction unmatched. Per the germline V gene, CDR1 is SGDLS and CDR2 is YYNGEE. The CDR3 is CASSVGTGLGQPQHF. The CDR3 DNA reads as TGTGCCAGCAGCGTAGGGACAGGGTTGGGTCAGCCCCAGCATTTT.

The chain is built from TRBV27 and TRBJ1-1; D remains unclear. Trimming pared 1 base from V and 5 bases from J, leaving 14 bases between. From germline, CDR1 is MNHEY and CDR2 SMNVEV (reference sequence). The CDR3 runs to 15 residues. The CDR3 sequence: CASSLFGALGTEAFF. DNA of the CDR3: TGTGCCAGCAGTTTATTCGGTGCGCTAGGTACTGAAGCTTTCTTT.

V and J are TRBV29-1 and TRBJ2-7; no clear D gene. The CDR3 spans 11 residues. V was cut by 6 bases and J by 4 bases, with 10 bases left in between. The germline V gene has CDR1 SQVTM and CDR2 ANQGSEA. The CDR3 coding sequence is TGCAGCGTCTCAGACGGGTACGAGCAGTACTTC. This codes for CSVSDGYEQYF.

This rearrangement joins TRBV5-6 to TRBJ1-1; TRBD1 matches 7 bases. J lost 1 base, V lost 4 bases, and 10 bases had no gene match. Germline assignment: CDR1 SGHDT and CDR2 YYEEEE. The length of the CDR3 is 16 residues. The CDR3 region is CASSGSQGRKNTEAFF. The CDR3 DNA sequence: TGTGCCAGCAGCGGCTCACAGGGGAGGAAGAACACTGAAGCTTTCTTT.

The chain recombines TRBV28 with TRBJ1-4, with 7 nucleotides matching TRBD1. This CDR3 is 14 amino acids long. In germline, CDR1 is MDHEN, CDR2 SYDVKM. The J segment lost 3 bases and the V segment lost 6 bases, leaving 4 bases of the junction unmatched. The CDR3 sequence: CASRQGGANEKLFF. Written as DNA, the CDR3 is TGTGCCAGCAGGCAGGGGGGAGCTAATGAAAAACTGTTTTTT.

This clone was seen a few times. The rearrangement links TRBV10-3 to TRBJ1-1; 8 bases line up with TRBD1. V was clipped by 6 bases and J by 3 bases; unmatched bases: 6. The germline gives CDR1 ENHRY, CDR2 SYGVKD. The CDR3 covers 14 residues. CDR3 in DNA: TGTGCCATCAGAGCAGGACAGGGCTACACTGAAGCTTTCTTT. It yields the protein CAIRAGQGYTEAFF.

The chain links TRBV2 to TRBJ2-7; 13 positions agree with TRBD2. Trimming removed 6 bases from V and 4 bases from J; junction bases left unmatched: 3. Germline V lookup: CDR1 SNHLY, CDR2 FYNNEI. The CDR3 runs 14 residues. The CDR3, as DNA: TGTGCCAGCAGCTTGACTAGCGGGGGGTACGAGCAGTACTTC. Translated, it gives CASSLTSGGYEQYF.

The chain combines TRBV2 with TRBJ1-1; D is unresolved. CDR1 is SNHLY, CDR2 FYNNEI, per germline. V was pared by 3 bases and J by 4 bases, with 9 bases between. This CDR3 is built from 13 residues. The CDR3: CASSERAGTEAFF. The CDR3 DNA reads TGTGCCAGCAGTGAGAGGGCGGGCACTGAAGCTTTCTTT. Full variable domain (outside the CDR3, taken from reference TRBV2 and TRBJ1-1): EPEVTQTPSHQVTQMGQEVILRCVPISNHLYFYWYRQILGQKVEFLVSFYNNEISEKSEIFDDQFSVERPDGSNFTLKIRSTKLEDSAMYFCASSERAGTEAFFGQGTRLTVV.

V gene TRBV4-2 combines with J gene TRBJ2-5, with 9 bases aligning to TRBD2. There are 18 residues in the CDR3. The J segment lost 5 bases and the V segment lost 0 bases, leaving 13 bases of the junction unmatched. Germline V lookup: CDR1 LGHNA, CDR2 YNFKEQ. The CDR3 is CASSQDPRPGLAPETQYF. Here the CDR3 DNA reads TGTGCCAGCAGCCAAGATCCAAGACCGGGACTAGCCCCGGAGACCCAGTACTTC.

This clone was counted a single time. This chain joins TRBV6-5 and TRBJ1-5; TRBD1 agrees at 11 bases. The germline CDR1 and CDR2 sequences are MNHEY and SVGAGI. V was pared by 6 bases and J by 4 bases, with 5 bases of the junction left unmatched. This CDR3 has 15 amino acids. The CDR3 loop is CASRGQGAGNQPQHF. The CDR3, as DNA: TGTGCCAGCAGAGGACAGGGGGCGGGAAATCAGCCCCAGCATTTT.

The rearrangement joins TRBV19 to TRBJ1-4, with 7 bases aligning to TRBD1. CDR3 length equals 15 residues. Looked up from germline, CDR1 is LNHDA and CDR2 is SQIVND (reference sequence). Germline trimming cut 6 bases from V and 2 bases from J; bases unmatched to any gene: 6. The CDR3 here is CASRRGRVTNEKLFF. In DNA, the CDR3 is TGTGCCAGTAGGAGGGGGCGTGTTACTAATGAAAAACTGTTTTTT.

This clone was observed a few times. This sequence joins TRBV5-6 and TRBJ2-1; TRBD1 is a possible D gene (5 bases). With 4 bases removed from V and 4 bases from J, the gap between germline ends came to 18 bases. The CDR3 is made up of 16 amino acids. The germline V gene has CDR1 SGHDT and CDR2 YYEEEE. CDR3 amino acids: CASSQVAGFMYNEQFF. The CDR3 DNA follows: TGTGCCAGCAGCCAGGTCGCAGGGTTTATGTACAATGAGCAGTTCTTC.

The chain uses TRBV19 and TRBJ2-6; possibly TRBD2 for D (6 bases). Germline V CDR1 and CDR2: LNHDA, SQIVND (reference sequence). This CDR3 is built from 18 residues. V lost 2 bases and J 2 bases, leaving 16 bases between the germline ends. CDR3 protein: CASSIRLLGGPGANVLTF. CDR3 DNA sequence: TGTGCCAGTAGTATAAGGCTGCTCGGGGGACCTGGGGCCAACGTCCTGACTTTC.